This TCR beta chain comes out of a study of T cells in Graves' hyperthyroidism and ophthalmopathy. On the study more broadly: Specimen type is peripheral blood, collected at initial diagnosis prior to any treatment.

Study outcomes and limitations: Through a model of 13 V-J features, ophthalmopathy was separated from stable hyperthyroidism. The model anticipated ophthalmopathy a median about six months pre-onset.

RNA transcripts served as the template for amplifying TCR beta CDR3 regions. HTBI primers drove first-round RT-PCR of the TCR CDR3. TCRdb reprocessed the multiplex PCR reads with MiXCR, giving one entry per CDR3 protein. Of 35,000 to 40,000 distinct CDR3 sequences in the sample, around half were seen once. Concerning this clonotype itself: Its antigen remains unidentified. The junction departs from the called germline gene at one end, perhaps through a read error.

Material for sequencing was blood. The sequence derives from a woman aged 45-60 years with Graves' hyperthyroidism that later progressed to Graves' ophthalmopathy.

This CDR3 reads CASSLSVRDYDYSF. DNA for the CDR3: TGTGCCAGCAGCTTATCCGTCAGGGACTATGACTACTCCTTC. The V gene is TRBV7-9, the J gene TRBJ1-2, with D perhaps matching TRBD1 (5 bases). Germline CDR1 and CDR2: SEHNR and FQNEAQ (reference sequence). This CDR3 region has 14 residues.